Below are 2 T cell receptor beta chains sequenced from a single sample in a study of T cell clonality in common variable immunodeficiency. The table came from immunoSEQ multiplex PCR; TCRdb's copy has only in-frame clones and leaves some out. Altogether some 50,000 clones were found in the sample, and no singletons occur. Material: peripheral blood mononuclear cells. These receptors originate from a person between 18 and 69 years old in good health.

This clone showed up many times. The read ends 3 residues shy of where the CDR3 ends; the end is completed using the germline J gene. This chain links TRBV5-1 with TRBJ1-6; D is unresolved. This CDR3 is built from 15 residues. In germline, CDR1 is SGHRS, CDR2 YFSETQ. The V gene lost 1 base and the J gene lost 6 bases, with 11 bases spanning the gap. The sequenced part of the CDR3 DNA is TGCGCCAGCAGCTTGATGGGCTTGGGTAATTCACCC. Amino acids: CASSLMGLGNSP. The complete CDR3 sequence is CASSLMGLGNSPLHF. Filled out from reference TRBV5-1 and TRBJ1-6, the complete variable domain reads KAGVTQTPRYLIKTRGQQVTLSCSPISGHRSVSWYQQTPGQGLQFLFEYFSETQRNKGNFPGRFSGRQFSNSRSEMNVSTLELGDSALYLCASSLMGLGNSPLHFGNGTRLTVT.

This clone has at least ten counts. The observed sequence ends 3 residues before the CDR3 terminus, with the missing tail filled in from the germline J gene. The V call is TRBV5-1, the J call TRBJ2-2; TRBD1 aligns across 9 bases. The CDR3 length is 14 residues. V gave up 7 bases and J gave up 1 base; unmatched junction bases: 2. In germline, CDR1 is SGHRS, CDR2 YFSETQ. The CDR3 DNA, read in part, is TGCGCCAGCGCGGGACAGGGGAACACCGGGGAG. It yields the protein CASAGQGNTGE. In full, the CDR3 reads CASAGQGNTGELFF.